The T cell receptor beta chain under discussion was sequenced for a study of cytomegalovirus exposure and HLA in healthy donors. Looking at the study overall: Previous work identified around 120 million unique TCR beta sequences from about 179 million T cells.

Amplification used 60 Vbeta primers and 13 Jbeta primers. Sequenced by immunoSEQ multiplex PCR; TCRdb stores in-frame clones only, minus some. The profile shows about 150,000 clones, 65% to 80% of them singletons. A word on this clone: Antigen unknown. Within the sample, other DNA sequences also encode this same CDR3.

Whole-study findings and limits: Prior analysis indicated that the majority of TCR beta V segments exhibited productivity approximately 90% or approximately 30% of the time. Specificity for CMV antigens was confirmed in vitro for three of the CMV-associated chains.

There are 16 residues in the CDR3. Germline loops: CDR1 SGHVS, CDR2 FNYEAQ. The ends lost 1 base at V and 8 bases at J; junction bases unmatched: 9. V usage is TRBV7-6 and J usage is TRBJ2-1, with 9 bases that match TRBD2. Sequencing used PBMCs. The sequence came from a male donor in good health and CMV-seronegative. CDR3 residues: CASSLGGGRALDEQFF. The CDR3 nucleotides read TGTGCCAGCAGCTTAGGGGGCGGGAGGGCCCTGGATGAGCAGTTCTTC.